Listed here is a single T cell receptor beta chain. This clone was seen a few times. No cognate antigen has been identified for it. Within one base of it there is no much larger clone, and no base qualities were kept. Deep TCRbeta sequencing was performed with the immunoSEQ platform. The original methods were these. For further analysis, only productive rearrangements were exported from the immunoSEQ Analyzer. T cell phenotypes were assigned to bulk TCRbeta clonotypes by matching the clonotypes to single-cell RNA+TCR-seq clones with the same TCRbeta sequence. Clone enrichment in tumor was calculated as tumor frequency divided by PBMC frequency from bulk TCR sequencing. GLIPH was used to group TCRs into specificity groups, clusters of distinct TCRs likely recognizing common antigens via shared CDR3 motifs. TCRdb carries this immuneACCESS record with in-frame sequences only. Its versions omit some clonotypes, under half of them owing to an unresolved V gene in the studies checked, with the rest unexplained. That table gives V, J and clone size, and the DNA gave D and trimming. The sample table contains fewer than 50,000 clones; only one count was recorded for over 70% of them. Just over 4% of the sample belongs to the ten largest clones.

The data were obtained in a study of T cells in tumors after PD-1 blockade (dated by TCRdb to about 2019). At the level of the whole study: Patients were excluded if they had prior checkpoint blockade, use of systemic immunosuppressants, or recent radiotherapy or other anti-cancer therapy within 4 weeks. The study performed paired single-cell RNA and TCR sequencing on site-matched tumors from BCC or SCC patients before and after anti-PD-1 therapy. Peripheral blood samples averaged approximately 110,000 TCR templates (range roughly 21,000-280,000) and 35,000 to 45,000 unique clonotypes. To compare clonotypes in blood and tumor, bulk TCR sequencing was done on roughly ten peripheral blood samples taken from roughly five patients. Patients were treated with either pembrolizumab 200 mg every 3 weeks or cemiplimab 350 mg every 2 weeks. A subset of patients also received ongoing daily vismodegib 150 mg during anti-PD-1 treatment. RECIST version 1.1 was used to assess clinical response.

Germline trimming amounts to 1 base on V and 2 bases on J, with 6 as the count of junction bases outside the gene matches. CDR1 and CDR2 (SGHTA, FQGNSA) derive from the germline V gene. From its cysteine to its phenylalanine, the CDR3 spans 16 amino acids. Only CDR3 DNA remains: 48 bases, in frame from the first base. On the study overall, not on this receptor specifically: Where the novel T cell clones came from was not identified, and possible sources could include lymphoid organs or rare unexpanded clones inside the tumor or in the tumor periphery. Roughly 41% of the TCR clonotypes from tumors also showed up in blood, and some novel exhausted tumor clones were present in pre-treatment blood, which suggests peripheral recruitment.

The time point label, read with the paper, signifies: before anti-PD-1 therapy. For bulk TCRbeta sequencing, genomic DNA was extracted from tumor biopsies or peripheral blood, and input amounts ranged from about 600 ng to 6,004 ng. All patients had histologically proven advanced or metastatic basal or squamous cell carcinoma and were poor candidates for surgical resection. The basal cell carcinoma cohort comprised roughly twelve patients, of whom seven to nine had bulk tumor TCR sequencing. This clonotype was obtained from a human donor with basal cell carcinoma. Source: PBMCs, taken before anti-PD-1 treatment. Recombination connected TRBV7-2 to TRBJ2-7, with TRBD2 matching 9 junction bases. This receptor carries the CDR3 CASSLDRTSAAYEQYF. The nucleotide sequence is given as TGTGCCAGCAGCTTAGACAGGACTAGCGCCGCCTACGAGCAGTACTTC. This CDR3, with the reference TRBV7-2 and TRBJ2-7 proteins standing in past its ends, gives the full variable domain GAGVSQSPSNKVTEKGKDVELRCDPISGHTALYWYRQSLGQGLEFLIYFQGNSAPDKSGLPSDRFSAERTGGSVSTLTIQRTQQEDSAVYLCASSLDRTSAAYEQYFGPGTRLTVT.